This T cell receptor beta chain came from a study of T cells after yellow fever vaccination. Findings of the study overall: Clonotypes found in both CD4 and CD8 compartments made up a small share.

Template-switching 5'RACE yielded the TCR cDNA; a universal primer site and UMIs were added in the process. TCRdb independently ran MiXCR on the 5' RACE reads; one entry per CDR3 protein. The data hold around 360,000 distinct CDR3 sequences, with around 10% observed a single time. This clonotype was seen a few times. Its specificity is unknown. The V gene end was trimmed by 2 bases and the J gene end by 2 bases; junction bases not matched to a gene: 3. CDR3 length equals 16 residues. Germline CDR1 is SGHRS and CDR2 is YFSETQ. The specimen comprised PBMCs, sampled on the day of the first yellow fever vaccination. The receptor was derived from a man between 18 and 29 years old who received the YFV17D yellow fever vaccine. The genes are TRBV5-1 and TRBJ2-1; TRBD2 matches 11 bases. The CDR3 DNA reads TGCGCCAGCAGCTTTCTAGCGGGGGGAACCTACAATGAGCAGTTCTTC. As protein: CASSFLAGGTYNEQFF.